A selection of T cell receptor beta chains follows, all from one sample in a study of blood T cell repertoires in COVID-19. Method: immunoSEQ multiplex PCR; TCRdb's copy keeps in-frame clones and lacks some. The repertoire holds some 220,000 clones, with 70% to 90% as singletons. The specimen sequenced was peripheral blood. The origin of the receptors is a human donor in a cohort sampled during active COVID-19. The CDR3 runs from the conserved cysteine through the conserved F or W. The D gene is left open where the match is weak. Where a row states a size, it is once, few, many or the class of an expanded clone; other rows omit it.

CASSSIRQVVGYEQYF	TGTGCCAGCAGTTCTATTAGACAGGTAGTGGGCTACGAGCAGTACTTC	few	TRBV28	TRBJ2-7	.
CSVEGQPYEQYF	TGCAGCGTTGAGGGGCAACCCTACGAGCAGTACTTC	.	TRBV29-1	TRBJ2-7	.
CASSIGFRVANSPLHF	TGTGCCAGTAGTATCGGCTTCCGGGTGGCTAATTCACCCCTCCACTTT	.	TRBV19	TRBJ1-6	.
CASSQGLAGEVEQFF	TGTGCCAGCAGCCAAGGACTAGCGGGGGAGGTTGAGCAGTTCTTC	few	TRBV3-1/TRBV3-2	TRBJ2-1	TRBD2
CASGLQQGAGGTQYF	TGTGCTAGTGGTTTGCAACAGGGGGCGGGTGGTACGCAGTATTTT	.	TRBV12-5	TRBJ2-3	TRBD1
CASSLALAAGVDTQYF	TGTGCCAGCAGCTTAGCCCTGGCTGCGGGGGTAGATACGCAGTATTTT	.	TRBV7-2	TRBJ2-3	TRBD2
CAISESGLPYEQYF	TGTGCCATCAGTGAGTCGGGACTCCCCTACGAGCAGTACTTC	few	TRBV10-3	TRBJ2-7	.
CASSLVDRPYEQYF	TGTGCCAGCAGCTTAGTCGACAGACCCTACGAGCAGTACTTC	.	TRBV11-3	TRBJ2-7	.
CASSLGTGNTNYGYTF	TGTGCCAGCAGCTTGGGGACAGGGAATACCAACTATGGCTACACCTTC	.	TRBV5-6	TRBJ1-2	TRBD1
CASSLGGRHANEQFF	TGTGCCAGCAGCTTAGGAGGGAGGCATGCCAATGAGCAGTTCTTC	.	TRBV13	TRBJ2-1	.
CASSIVTAGGSTYEQYF	TGTGCCAGTAGTATAGTAACTGCCGGCGGCAGTACCTACGAGCAGTACTTC	.	TRBV19	TRBJ2-7	.
CASSLGSIGTGWADTQYF	TGTGCCAGCAGCTTAGGCTCCATCGGGACAGGGTGGGCAGATACGCAGTATTTT	.	TRBV7-6	TRBJ2-3	TRBD1
CASSQGTSGVYEQYF	TGTGCCAGCAGCCAAGGGACTAGCGGGGTCTACGAGCAGTACTTC	.	TRBV3-1/TRBV3-2	TRBJ2-7	TRBD2
CASSEGVGGLYEQYF	TGTGCCAGCAGCGAGGGTGTTGGGGGACTATACGAGCAGTACTTC	.	TRBV9	TRBJ2-7	TRBD2
CASSPQSLPNYGYTF	TGTGCCAGCAGCCCACAGTCTCTACCTAACTATGGCTACACCTTC	once	TRBV11-1	TRBJ1-2	.
CASSLAGRGSPDETQYF	TGCGCCAGCAGCTTGGCGGGCAGGGGGTCTCCCGACGAGACCCAGTACTTC	.	TRBV5-1	TRBJ2-5	TRBD1
CASSDGEDYEQYF	TGTGCCAGCAGCGACGGGGAGGACTACGAGCAGTACTTC	.	TRBV12-3/TRBV12-4	TRBJ2-7	.
CASSAGGRTEAFF	TGTGCCAGCAGCGCTGGGGGGAGAACTGAAGCTTTCTTT	once	TRBV9	TRBJ1-1	.
CASSRQGAIHTGELFF	TGTGCCAGCAGCCGACAGGGGGCGATTCACACCGGGGAGCTGTTTTTT	.	TRBV7-9	TRBJ2-2	TRBD1
CASSPGRDTNYGYTF	TGTGCCAGCTCCCCTGGACGGGACACTAACTATGGCTACACCTTC	.	TRBV18	TRBJ1-2	.
CASSSVGRGAEKLFF	TGTGCCAGCAGTTCAGTGGGCAGGGGTGCTGAAAAACTGTTTTTT	.	TRBV28	TRBJ1-4	.
CASRPDRVSYEQYF	TGTGCCAGCAGACCGGACAGGGTGTCCTACGAGCAGTACTTC	.	TRBV28	TRBJ2-7	TRBD1
CASSQTTSGGYNEQFF	TGTGCCAGCAGCCAAACAACTAGCGGGGGATACAATGAGCAGTTCTTC	.	TRBV9	TRBJ2-1	TRBD2
CASSYQGSGANVLTF	TGTGCCAGCAGTTATCAGGGATCTGGGGCCAACGTCCTGACTTTC	.	TRBV28	TRBJ2-6	.
CASSSRTSGSYEQYF	TGTGCCAGCAGCTCAAGGACTAGCGGTTCCTACGAGCAGTACTTC	.	TRBV6-5	TRBJ2-7	TRBD2
CAWTGDPLNEKLFF	TGTGCCTGGACAGGGGACCCCCTAAATGAAAAACTGTTTTTT	.	TRBV30	TRBJ1-4	.
CSVEGLGNTIYF	TGCAGCGTTGAAGGGCTGGGAAACACCATATATTTT	.	TRBV29-1	TRBJ1-3	.
CATSSNLDRDYGYTF	TGTGCCACCAGCAGTAACCTCGACAGGGACTATGGCTACACCTTC	once	TRBV15	TRBJ1-2	TRBD1
CASSLGLSTSNTIYF	TGTGCCAGCAGCTTGGGGCTGTCCACGTCAAACACCATATATTTT	.	TRBV5-6	TRBJ1-3	.
CASSGGWTGGSYEQYF	TGTGCCAGCAGTGGGGGTTGGACAGGGGGTTCCTACGAGCAGTACTTC	few	TRBV25-1	TRBJ2-7	TRBD1
CSGQKQANTGELFF	TGCAGCGGACAAAAACAGGCAAACACCGGGGAGCTGTTTTTT	.	TRBV29-1	TRBJ2-2	.
CASSLAGGGARSEQFF	TGTGCCAGCAGCTTGGCCGGTGGGGGGGCGCGGAGTGAGCAGTTCTTC	once	TRBV5-4	TRBJ2-1	.
CASSQTGNQPQHF	TGCGCCAGCAGCCAGACAGGCAATCAGCCCCAGCATTTT	few	TRBV4-3	TRBJ1-5	.
CASNTRNTGGCLSYGYTF	TGTGCCAGCAACACCAGAAATACAGGGGGCTGTCTCTCCTATGGCTACACCTTC	few	TRBV21-1	TRBJ1-2	.
CASSLDRVGNQPQHF	TGTGCCAGCAGTCTCGACAGGGTGGGCAATCAGCCCCAGCATTTT	.	TRBV7-8	TRBJ1-5	TRBD1
CASSLSGGGRSYNEQFF	TGTGCCAGCAGCTTGTCGGGCGGGGGGAGATCCTACAATGAGCAGTTCTTC	.	TRBV5-4	TRBJ2-1	TRBD2
CASSLVLRGSQETQYF	TGCGCCAGCAGCTTGGTGTTGCGGGGCTCGCAAGAGACCCAGTACTTC	.	TRBV5-1	TRBJ2-5	.
CASSQSAGHEQFF	TGTGCCAGCAGCCAATCGGCGGGACATGAGCAGTTCTTC	.	TRBV16	TRBJ2-1	.
CASRGLAGRNEQFF	TGTGCCAGTAGGGGACTAGCGGGACGGAATGAGCAGTTCTTC	.	TRBV19	TRBJ2-1	TRBD2
CASSETGLEGYGYTF	TGTGCCAGCAGTGAAACAGGGTTGGAAGGCTATGGCTACACCTTC	.	TRBV6-1	TRBJ1-2	.
CASERGNTDTQYF	TGTGCCTCAGAGCGGGGGAACACAGATACGCAGTATTTT	.	TRBV7-2	TRBJ2-3	TRBD2
CASSLPGSAYEQYF	TGTGCCAGCAGCTTACCAGGGTCGGCCTACGAGCAGTACTTC	.	TRBV7-2	TRBJ2-7	.
CSVELGQESTDTQYF	TGCAGCGTCGAATTGGGACAGGAGAGCACAGATACGCAGTATTTT	.	TRBV29-1	TRBJ2-3	TRBD1
CASSWAGGAYEQYF	TGCGCCAGCAGCTGGGCCGGGGGGGCATACGAGCAGTACTTC	once	TRBV5-1	TRBJ2-7	TRBD2
CAISESDQGRAEAFF	TGTGCCATCAGTGAGTCGGATCAGGGGAGGGCTGAAGCTTTCTTT	.	TRBV10-3	TRBJ1-1	.
CASLGTGGWDTQYF	TGTGCCAGCCTTGGGACAGGGGGTTGGGATACGCAGTATTTT	.	TRBV6-6	TRBJ2-3	TRBD1
CASSLRHHTPPNTGELFF	TGTGCCAGCAGTTTAAGACACCACACGCCTCCGAACACCGGGGAGCTGTTTTTT	.	TRBV28	TRBJ2-2	.
CASSQRGSYNEQFF	TGTGCCAGTTCCCAGCGGGGCTCCTACAATGAGCAGTTCTTC	.	TRBV19	TRBJ2-1	TRBD2
CATSDRVNTEAFF	TGTGCCACCAGTGACAGGGTGAACACTGAAGCTTTCTTT	.	TRBV24-1	TRBJ1-1	.
CASTPGANYGYTF	TGTGCCAGCACTCCAGGGGCGAACTATGGCTACACCTTC	few	TRBV7-3	TRBJ1-2	.
CSVGDSNYGYTF	TGCAGCGTTGGCGACAGTAACTATGGCTACACCTTC	.	TRBV29-1	TRBJ1-2	.
CASTPQGNTEAFF	TGTGCCAGCACCCCCCAGGGGAACACTGAAGCTTTCTTT	.	TRBV6-5	TRBJ1-1	.
CASSLTGGLETQYF	TGTGCCAGCAGCTTGACAGGGGGCTTGGAGACCCAGTACTTC	.	TRBV27	TRBJ2-5	TRBD1
CASSQKYQVSGSEQYF	TGTGCCAGCAGCCAGAAATACCAAGTATCTGGCTCCGAGCAGTACTTC	.	TRBV14	TRBJ2-7	.
CASSFEGGYTF	TGTGCCAGCAGTTTCGAGGGAGGCTACACCTTC	.	TRBV28	TRBJ1-2	.
CASSLVGTALSEAFF	TGCGCCAGCAGCTTGGTAGGGACAGCTTTATCGGAAGCTTTCTTT	.	TRBV5-1	TRBJ1-1	TRBD1
CASSPAYNEQFF	TGTGCCAGCTCCCCAGCGTACAATGAGCAGTTCTTC	.	TRBV18	TRBJ2-1	.